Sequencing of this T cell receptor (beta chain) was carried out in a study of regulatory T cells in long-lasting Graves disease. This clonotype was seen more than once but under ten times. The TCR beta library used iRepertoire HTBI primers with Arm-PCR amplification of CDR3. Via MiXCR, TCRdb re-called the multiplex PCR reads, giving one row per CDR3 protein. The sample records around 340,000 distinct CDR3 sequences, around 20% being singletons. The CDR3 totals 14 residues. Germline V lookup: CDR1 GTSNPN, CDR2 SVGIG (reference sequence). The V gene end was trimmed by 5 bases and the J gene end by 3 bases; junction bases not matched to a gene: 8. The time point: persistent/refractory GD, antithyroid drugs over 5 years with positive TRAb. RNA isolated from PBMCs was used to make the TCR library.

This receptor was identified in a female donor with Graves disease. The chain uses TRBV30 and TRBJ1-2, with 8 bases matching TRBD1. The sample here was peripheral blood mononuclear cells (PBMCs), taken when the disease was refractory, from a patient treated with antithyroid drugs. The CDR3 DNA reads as TGTGCCTGGGTCCCGGACAGGGAATACTATGGCTACACCTTC. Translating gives CAWVPDREYYGYTF.